Reported below is one T cell receptor (beta chain). Its antigen is currently unknown. Method: immunoSEQ multiplex PCR; TCRdb's copy keeps in-frame clones and lacks some. The sample lists 110,000 or so clones; 88% were seen once. This specimen comes from a study of T cell responses to AZD1222 COVID-19 vaccine. Notes on the study in general: Mapped onto spike, vaccine-associated CD4 TCRs spanned it and were dominant at 160-218 and 743-854. Seropositivity was recorded at baseline in only 6 or 7 AZD1222 recipients. Clonal diversity may have been underestimated in mostly white British donors. Spike-specific TCR breadth and depth grew following two AZD1222 doses.

This CDR3 has 15 residues. CDR1 is SGHTS, CDR2 YDEGEE, per germline. V was clipped by 0 bases and J by 4 bases; unmatched bases: 3. The chain uses TRBV5-8 and TRBJ1-2; 10 bases are a match to TRBD1. This receptor was identified in an adult in good health. The specimen comprised peripheral blood, sampled on day 0 of MenACWY control vaccination. The CDR3 DNA reads TGTGCCAGCAGCTTGGGAGGGACAGGGGCCTATGGCTACACCTTC. Residues: CASSLGGTGAYGYTF.